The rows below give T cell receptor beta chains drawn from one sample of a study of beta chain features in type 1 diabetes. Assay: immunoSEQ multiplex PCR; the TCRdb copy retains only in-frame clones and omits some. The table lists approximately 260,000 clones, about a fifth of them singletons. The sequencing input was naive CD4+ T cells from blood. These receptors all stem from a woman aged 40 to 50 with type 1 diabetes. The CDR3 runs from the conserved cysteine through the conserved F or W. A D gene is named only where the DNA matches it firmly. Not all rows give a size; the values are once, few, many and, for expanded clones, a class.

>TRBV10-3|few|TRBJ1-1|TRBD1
CAISGTGNTEAFF
TGTGCCATCAGCGGGACAGGGAACACTGAAGCTTTCTTT
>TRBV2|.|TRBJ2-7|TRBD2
CASRLGLAGNEQYF
TGTGCCAGCAGACTGGGACTAGCCGGCAACGAGCAGTACTTC
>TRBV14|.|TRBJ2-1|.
CASSPKDYNEQFF
TGTGCCAGCAGCCCTAAAGACTACAATGAGCAGTTCTTC
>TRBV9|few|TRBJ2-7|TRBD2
CASSVAPQAGAYEQYF
TGTGCCAGCAGCGTAGCCCCCCAAGCGGGGGCCTACGAGCAGTACTTC
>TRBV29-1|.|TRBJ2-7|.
CSVVARESYEQYF
TGCAGCGTTGTTGCCAGGGAATCCTACGAGCAGTACTTC
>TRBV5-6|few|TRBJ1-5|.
CASSLGQVNQPQHF
TGTGCCAGCAGCTTGGGACAGGTTAATCAGCCCCAGCATTTT
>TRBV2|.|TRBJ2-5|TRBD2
CASIEPGGETQYF
TGTGCCAGCATAGAACCGGGGGGGGAGACCCAGTACTTC
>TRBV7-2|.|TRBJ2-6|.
CASSLPGSGANVLTF
TGTGCCAGCAGCTTACCCGGCTCTGGGGCCAACGTCCTGACTTTC
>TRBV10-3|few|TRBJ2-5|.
CAISESSGGETQYF
TGTGCCATCAGTGAGTCGAGCGGCGGCGAGACCCAGTACTTC
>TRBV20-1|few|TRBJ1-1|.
CSVGQNTEAFF
TGCAGTGTGGGACAGAACACTGAAGCTTTCTTT
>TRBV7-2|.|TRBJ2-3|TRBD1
CASSLALDRATDTQYF
TGTGCCAGCAGCTTAGCTCTAGACAGGGCCACAGATACGCAGTATTTT
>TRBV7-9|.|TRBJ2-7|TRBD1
CASRTGDEQYF
TGTGCCAGCAGGACAGGGGACGAGCAGTACTTC
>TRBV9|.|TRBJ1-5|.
CASSTGWDQPQHF
TGTGCCAGCAGTACAGGGTGGGATCAGCCCCAGCATTTT
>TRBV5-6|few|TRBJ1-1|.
CASSTETHGRATEAFF
TGTGCCAGCAGCACCGAGACACACGGAAGAGCCACTGAAGCTTTCTTT
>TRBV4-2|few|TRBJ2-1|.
CASSQERDRSLDEQFF
TGTGCCAGCAGCCAAGAGCGGGACCGATCGTTGGATGAGCAGTTCTTC
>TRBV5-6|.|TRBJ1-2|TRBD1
CASSLGRDSYGYTF
TGTGCCAGCAGCTTGGGCCGGGACAGCTATGGCTACACCTTC
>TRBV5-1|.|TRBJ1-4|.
CASSFDDQKDAGKLFF
TGCGCCAGCAGCTTCGATGACCAGAAGGATGCGGGAAAACTGTTTTTT
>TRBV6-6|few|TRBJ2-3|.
CASSYDYPDTQYF
TGTGCCAGCAGTTACGACTACCCAGATACGCAGTATTTT
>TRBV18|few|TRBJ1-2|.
CASSPGQNYGYTF
TGTGCCAGCTCACCTGGACAGAACTATGGCTACACCTTC
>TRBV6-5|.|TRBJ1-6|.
CASKTSFFGGSPLHF
TGTGCCAGCAAGACGAGTTTTTTCGGAGGTTCACCCCTCCACTTT
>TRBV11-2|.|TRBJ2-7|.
CASSLVQNYEQYF
TGTGCCAGCAGCTTAGTTCAGAACTACGAGCAGTACTTC
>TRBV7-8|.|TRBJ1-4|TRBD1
CASSSRTGGVEKLFF
TGTGCCAGCAGCTCCAGGACAGGGGGCGTTGAAAAACTGTTTTTT